This TCR beta chain was captured in a study of T cell responses to AZD1222 COVID-19 vaccine. Method: immunoSEQ multiplex PCR; TCRdb's copy keeps in-frame clones and lacks some. This sample has over 150,000 clones, with 90% to 95% found just once. To note about this clone: No antigen is known for it.

The study, taken as a whole, reports: AZD1222 recipients seropositive at baseline numbered only 5 or 6. Donors were largely white British and mainly female; clonal diversity was possibly underestimated. There were repertoire samples only from the period after the peak T cell response.

Trimming shortened V by 3 bases and J by 7 bases, and 27 bases separated the two germline ends. The germline V gene has CDR1 LGHNA and CDR2 YSLEER. The CDR3 spans 18 residues. The sample in question was peripheral blood, obtained on day 0 of MenACWY control vaccination. This clonotype was sampled from an adult in good health. V is TRBV4-3 and J is TRBJ1-2; D is perhaps TRBD1 (6 bases). The CDR3 region has the DNA TGCGCCAGCAGCCAGGGGGGATGGACAGTCCCCCTCCTTGGTGGCTACACCTTC. Translating gives CASSQGGWTVPLLGGYTF.